This passage covers 11 T cell receptor beta chains from one sample sequenced in a study of regulatory T cells in long-lasting Graves disease. As to time point: newly diagnosed GD, antithyroid drugs for less than 3 months. The TCR library was made from RNA that had been extracted from PBMCs in TRIzol. In building TCR beta libraries, iRepertoire HTBI primers were used together with Arm-PCR of CDR3 regions. MiXCR, applied by TCRdb to the multiplex PCR reads, yields one record per CDR3 protein. The sample has around 400,000 distinct CDR3 sequences; over 9.5% are singletons. The sample was also reused in another study, on T cells in Graves' hyperthyroidism and ophthalmopathy.

This specimen consisted of peripheral blood mononuclear cells (PBMCs), obtained at new diagnosis, from a patient treated with antithyroid drugs. Every receptor here comes from a woman under 30 with Graves disease.

This clonotype was counted at least ten times. The CDR3 bases are TGTGCCAGCAGTTACGACAGGGGGCTCAGCACAGATACGCAGTATTTT. It yields the protein CASSYDRGLSTDTQYF. The genes are TRBV6-2 or TRBV6-3 and TRBJ2-3; TRBD1 matches at 10 bases. The CDR3 extends over 16 amino acids. Germline V gene sequence: CDR1 MNHEY, CDR2 SVGEGT. V was pared by 2 bases and J by 0 bases, with 2 bases of the junction left unmatched.

This clonotype was seen a few times. The J gene is TRBJ1-2, the V gene TRBV6-1; D might be TRBD1 (6 bases). Trimming cost V 10 bases and J 5 bases, with 20 bases left between them. The germline gives CDR1 MNHNS, CDR2 SASEGT. This CDR3 has 14 residues. The CDR3 sequence: CATSRGGGGYGYTF. Written as DNA, the CDR3 is TGTGCCACCTCCCGGGGGGGAGGGGGTTATGGCTACACCTTC.

The J gene is TRBJ1-5, the V gene TRBV6-1; weak D call: TRBD1 (5 bases). Trimming cost V 5 bases and J 0 bases, with 26 bases left between them. Germline V CDR1 and CDR2: MNHNS, SASEGT. CDR3 length: 20 amino acids. As DNA, the CDR3 is TGTGCCAGCAGTCACTCCTCCGGGACCGCGGACTTTTATAGCAATCAGCCCCAGCATTTT. Encoded protein: CASSHSSGTADFYSNQPQHF.

V and J are TRBV6-1 and TRBJ2-2; 8 bases match TRBD2. The V segment lost 6 bases and the J segment 8 bases; nucleotides outside the gene matches: 8. The CDR3 loop spans 14 amino acids. Germline CDR1 MNHNS, CDR2 SASEGT. The CDR3, as DNA: TGTGCCAGCAGCCTACGTAGCGGGATGGGGGAGCTGTTTTTT. Translation gives CASSLRSGMGELFF.

The rearrangement links TRBV6-2 or TRBV6-3 to TRBJ2-7; D is uncertain. This CDR3 has 14 residues. With 5 bases removed from V and 0 bases from J, the gap between germline ends came to 11 bases. Germline loops: CDR1 MNHEY, CDR2 SVGEGT. The CDR3 coding sequence is TGTGCCAGCAGTGAAAGAGTGAGCTCCTACGAGCAGTACGTC. This codes for CASSERVSSYEQYV.

There are many counts of this clonotype. The chain recombines TRBV6-5 with TRBJ1-1, with TRBD1 matching 9 bases. The CDR3 loop spans 16 amino acids. From germline, CDR1 is MNHEY and CDR2 SVGAGI. Trimming at V came to 2 bases and at J to 5 bases, leaving 9 bases not matched to a gene. CDR3 loop: CASSYETDRGETEAFF. The CDR3 nucleotides are TGTGCCAGCAGTTACGAAACGGACAGGGGTGAAACTGAAGCTTTCTTT.

The V gene is TRBV13, the J gene TRBJ2-1; TRBD2 matches at 11 bases. J gave up 6 bases and V 0 bases, and 7 bases lay outside the gene matches. The CDR3 spans 17 residues. Germline CDR1 reads PRHDT; CDR2 reads FYEKMQ (reference sequence). The CDR3 here is CASSLGIAGGPCNEQFF. CDR3 sequence (DNA): TGTGCCAGCAGCTTAGGGATAGCGGGAGGGCCCTGCAATGAGCAGTTCTTC.

This clonotype was seen only a few times. V and J are TRBV4-1 and TRBJ1-5; D unresolved. In germline, CDR1 is MGHRA, CDR2 YSYEKL. This CDR3 region has 15 residues. The V gene lost 3 bases and the J gene lost 2 bases, with 11 bases spanning the gap. The CDR3 is CASSHGWRGNQPQHF. CDR3 sequence (DNA): TGCGCCAGCAGCCACGGTTGGCGGGGCAATCAGCCCCAGCATTTT.

This clonotype was detected many times. V and J are TRBV6-5 and TRBJ1-1; D call uncertain. Germline values: CDR1 MNHEY, CDR2 SVGAGI. This CDR3 contains 17 residues. The germline V and J ends were trimmed by 0 bases and 1 base, with 15 bases remaining between them. The CDR3 coding sequence is TGTGCCAGCAGTTACTCAGTCATATGGGGAACGAACACTGAAGCTTTCTTT. Translated, it gives CASSYSVIWGTNTEAFF.

This clonotype was recorded at least ten times. The chain carries TRBV28 and TRBJ2-1; D remains unclear. The CDR3 is 11 residues long. V dropped 2 bases and J dropped 11 bases, with 7 bases sitting between them. Germline V gene data show CDR1 as MDHEN and CDR2 as SYDVKM. The CDR3 protein is CASSLRQKQFF. CDR3 nucleotides: TGTGCCAGCAGTTTACGACAAAAGCAGTTCTTC. Variable domain in full (rest from reference TRBV28 and TRBJ2-1): DVKVTQSSRYLVKRTGEKVFLECVQDMDHENMFWYRQDPGLGLRLIYFSYDVKMKEKGDIPEGYSVSREKKERFSLILESASTNQTSMYLCASSLRQKQFFGPGTRLTVL.

This clonotype came up many times. V usage is TRBV6-1 and J usage is TRBJ2-4; D might be TRBD1 (5 bases). The germline V gene encodes CDR1 MNHNS and CDR2 SASEGT. V lost 6 bases, J lost 0 bases, and 12 bases lay in between. There are 15 residues in the CDR3. The CDR3 region is CASRRQTIAKNIQYF. The DNA of the CDR3 is TGTGCCAGCAGGAGACAGACAATAGCCAAAAACATTCAGTACTTC.